The entry below describes one T cell receptor beta chain. What it binds is unknown. The germline V and J ends were trimmed by 7 bases and 9 bases, with 17 bases remaining between them. The CDR3 runs 13 residues. From germline, CDR1 is SGHRS and CDR2 YFSETQ. The time point: blood 4 weeks post-SBRT, at nephrectomy. This sample's treatment: 15 Gy SBRT to primary tumor, nephrectomy 4 weeks later. Serial blood draws occurred at baseline and 2 and 4 weeks post-SBRT. Clones were read by immunoSEQ multiplex PCR, and TCRdb kept only the in-frame ones, dropping some. The sample holds some 150,000 clones, roughly 90% seen once. The data were obtained in a study of radiation and T cells in renal cell carcinoma. Findings of the study overall: From baseline, blood top tumor clonotypes peaked at 2 weeks post-radiation.

Here the sequenced sample was blood, taken from a patient whose treatment included radiotherapy and nephrectomy. The source of this sequence is a woman aged 45-65 years with renal cell carcinoma. V and J are TRBV5-1 and TRBJ1-5; D is unclear. The CDR3 DNA is TGCGCCAGCGCCCCTGGTCTTTTGGGGCCCCAGCATTTT. Translating it yields CASAPGLLGPQHF.